This TCR beta chain originates from a study of CD8 T cells in ankylosing spondylitis. Notes on the study in general: Some of these motif variants have turned up before, in reports on reactive arthritis synovial fluid and blood. Reports say disease-linked clones showed up significantly more in matched ankylosing spondylitis synovial fluid.

Per germline, CDR1 ENHRY and CDR2 SYGVKD. CDR3 length: 17 amino acids. Of note for this clonotype: Its specificity is unknown. One junction end does not reproduce the germline sequence, and a read error may be involved.

TCRdb re-analysed the 5' RACE reads in MiXCR, keeping a single row per CDR3 protein. Of 210,000 or so distinct CDR3 sequences listed, roughly 24% are singletons. Sequenced sample: blood, either unsorted or a sorted T cell fraction (not recorded which). V is TRBV10-3 and J is TRBJ1-4; TRBD1 agrees at 10 bases. The sequence derives from a male donor with ankylosing spondylitis or in good health (not recorded which). Here the CDR3 DNA reads TGTGCCAGCAGTGGTCGACAGGGGGCCTCCTCTAATGAAAAACTGTTTTTT. Translation: CASSGRQGASSNEKLFF.